The 9 T cell receptor beta chains listed next were all sequenced from one sample in a study of T-cell memory formation after mild COVID-19. MiXCR, applied by TCRdb to the 5' RACE reads, yields one record per CDR3 protein. The sample yields 500,000 to 600,000 distinct CDR3 sequences, 15% to 20% seen once. The material sequenced was PBMCs or a T cell subset sorted from them (not recorded which). The receptors shown here come from an adult woman who had mild COVID-19 (a few samples of this study predate the infection). Cell type and time point are not known.

This clonotype was recorded a few times. This chain joins TRBV12-3 or TRBV12-4 and TRBJ1-2, with D maybe TRBD1 (6 bases). The CDR3 contains 11 residues. V gave up 10 bases and J gave up 4 bases, with 10 bases separating them. The CDR3 DNA reads TGTGCCATCAGGGGTACCTATGGCTACACCTTC. Encoded protein: CAIRGTYGYTF.

J is TRBJ1-2 and V is TRBV20-1, with 7 bases fitting TRBD1. This CDR3 contains 16 residues. From germline, CDR1 is DFQATT and CDR2 SNEGSKA (reference sequence). Germline trimming cut 1 base from V and 7 bases from J; bases unmatched to any gene: 15. The chain's CDR3 is CSARVLPTGSLSGYTF. Here the CDR3 DNA reads TGCAGTGCTAGAGTCCTACCGACAGGGAGCTTAAGTGGCTACACCTTC.

The chain carries TRBV18 and TRBJ2-7; D is ambiguous. Germline V gene data show CDR1 as KGHSH and CDR2 as LQKENI. The CDR3 covers 13 residues. V dropped 8 bases and J dropped 3 bases, with 14 bases sitting between them. The CDR3 reads CASQPDRNYEQYF. The CDR3 DNA reads TGTGCCAGCCAACCGGATCGAAACTACGAGCAGTACTTC.

This clonotype came up many times. This rearrangement joins TRBV9 to TRBJ2-7; the D gene is possibly TRBD2 (6 bases). The CDR3 has 15 amino acids. Germline CDR1 and CDR2: SGDLS and YYNGEE. Trimming cost V 0 bases and J 2 bases, with 12 bases left between them. The CDR3 DNA sequence: TGTGCCAGCAGCGTAGGGGGGGAACCGACCTACGAGCAGTACTTC. It encodes CASSVGGEPTYEQYF.

This clonotype was detected a few times. This chain uses TRBV12-3 or TRBV12-4 with TRBJ2-1; D is perhaps TRBD2 (6 bases). The CDR3 is 12 residues long. Deletions cut 5 bases from V and 9 bases from J, with 11 bases between. The CDR3 region is CASSGPGGEQFF. The DNA for the CDR3 is TGTGCCAGCAGTGGACCCGGGGGTGAGCAGTTCTTC.

V gene TRBV4-3 combines with J gene TRBJ2-5, with 7 bases aligning to TRBD2. CDR1 is LGHNA and CDR2 is YSLEER in the germline V gene. The V segment lost 2 bases and the J segment 4 bases; nucleotides outside the gene matches: 10. The CDR3 runs to 16 residues. DNA of the CDR3: TGCGCCAGCAGCCAACTAGTCGGACTAGTATCAGAGACCCAGTACTTC. Translating gives CASSQLVGLVSETQYF.

The V call is TRBV11-2, the J call TRBJ2-1; 15 nucleotides align to TRBD2. V dropped 5 bases and J dropped 3; count of bases not matched to a gene: 11. Germline-derived CDR1 and CDR2 are SGHAT and FQNNGV. The CDR3 has 19 residues. The CDR3 spells CASSVFSGTSGGLYNEQFF. In nucleotides, the CDR3 is TGTGCCAGCAGCGTGTTCAGCGGGACTAGCGGGGGGCTCTACAATGAGCAGTTCTTC.

This chain joins TRBV7-6 and TRBJ2-5; D ambiguous. This CDR3 has 16 residues. V was pared by 1 base and J by 5 bases, with 17 bases between. The V gene's germline CDR1 is SGHVS and CDR2 FNYEAQ. The CDR3 spells CASSLVPSGPGETQYF. Written as DNA, the CDR3 is TGTGCCAGCAGCTTAGTACCCTCGGGCCCCGGGGAGACCCAGTACTTC. Combining the CDR3 with reference TRBV7-6 and TRBJ2-5 gives the whole variable domain GAGVSQSPRYKVTKRGQDVALRCDPISGHVSLYWYRQALGQGPEFLTYFNYEAQQDKSGLPNDRFSAERPEGSISTLTIQRTEQRDSAMYRCASSLVPSGPGETQYFGPGTRLLVL.

The count of this clonotype is one. The V gene is TRBV4-1, the J gene TRBJ1-2; 7 bases match TRBD1. There are 13 residues in the CDR3. Germline V gene data show CDR1 as MGHRA and CDR2 as YSYEKL. Trimming at V came to 5 bases and at J to 4 bases, leaving 4 bases not matched to a gene. The CDR3 nucleotides are TGCGCCAGCAGCTGGGGACAGACCTATGGCTACACCTTC. It encodes CASSWGQTYGYTF.